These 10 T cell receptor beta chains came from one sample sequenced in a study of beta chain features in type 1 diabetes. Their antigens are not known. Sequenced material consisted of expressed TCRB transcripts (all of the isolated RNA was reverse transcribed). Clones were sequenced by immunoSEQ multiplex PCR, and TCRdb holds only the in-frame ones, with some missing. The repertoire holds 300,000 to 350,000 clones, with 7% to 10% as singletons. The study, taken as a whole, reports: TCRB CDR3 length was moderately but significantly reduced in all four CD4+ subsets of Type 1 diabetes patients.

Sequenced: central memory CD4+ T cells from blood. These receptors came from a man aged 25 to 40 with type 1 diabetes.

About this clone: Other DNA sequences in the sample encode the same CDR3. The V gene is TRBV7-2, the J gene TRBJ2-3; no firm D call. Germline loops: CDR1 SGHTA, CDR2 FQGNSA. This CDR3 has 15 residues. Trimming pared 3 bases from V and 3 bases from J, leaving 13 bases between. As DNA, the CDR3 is TGTGCCAGCAGCTTGGAGTACTTAAGAACAGATACGCAGTATTTT. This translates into CASSLEYLRTDTQYF. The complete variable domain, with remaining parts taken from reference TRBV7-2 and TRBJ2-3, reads GAGVSQSPSNKVTEKGKDVELRCDPISGHTALYWYRQSLGQGLEFLIYFQGNSAPDKSGLPSDRFSAERTGGSVSTLTIQRTQQEDSAVYLCASSLEYLRTDTQYFGPGTRLTVL.

The CDR3 bases are TGTGCCAGCTCAGGTGACAGGGGGTGGCAGCCCCAGCATTTT. This gives the protein CASSGDRGWQPQHF. The gene calls are TRBV18 and TRBJ1-5; TRBD1 matches 9 bases. The junction had 6 bases not matched to a gene; V was cut back by 5 bases and J by 7 bases. The CDR3 runs to 14 residues. Germline assignment: CDR1 KGHSH and CDR2 LQKENI.

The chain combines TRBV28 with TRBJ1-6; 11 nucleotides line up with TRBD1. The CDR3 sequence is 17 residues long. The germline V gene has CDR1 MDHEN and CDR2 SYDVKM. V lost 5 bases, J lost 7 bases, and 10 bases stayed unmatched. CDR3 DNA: TGTGCCAGCAGTGGACAGGGGGCGCCCAATCACAATTCACCCCTCCACTTT. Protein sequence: CASSGQGAPNHNSPLHF.

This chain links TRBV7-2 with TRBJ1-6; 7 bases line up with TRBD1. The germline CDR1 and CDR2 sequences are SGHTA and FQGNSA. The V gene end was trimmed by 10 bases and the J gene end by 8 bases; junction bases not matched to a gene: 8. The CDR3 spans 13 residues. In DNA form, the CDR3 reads TGTGCCACCAGGGGGACCCCAGATTCACCCCTCCACTTT. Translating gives CATRGTPDSPLHF.

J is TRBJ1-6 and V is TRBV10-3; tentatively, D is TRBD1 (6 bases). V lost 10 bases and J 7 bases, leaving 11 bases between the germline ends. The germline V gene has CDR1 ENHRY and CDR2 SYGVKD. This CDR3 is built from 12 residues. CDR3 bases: TGTGCCACCCTCGACAGGAATTCACCCCTCCACTTT. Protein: CATLDRNSPLHF.

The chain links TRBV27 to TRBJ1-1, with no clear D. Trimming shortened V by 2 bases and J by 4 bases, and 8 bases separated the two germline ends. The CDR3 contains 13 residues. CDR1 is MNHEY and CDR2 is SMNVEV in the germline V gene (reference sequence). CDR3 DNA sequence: TGTGCCAGCAGTTTAGCGGGGATCACTGAAGCTTTCTTT. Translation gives CASSLAGITEAFF.

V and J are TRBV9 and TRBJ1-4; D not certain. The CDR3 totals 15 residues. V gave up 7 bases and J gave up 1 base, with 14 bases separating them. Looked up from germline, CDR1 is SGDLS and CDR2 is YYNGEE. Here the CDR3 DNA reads TGTGCCAGCGGCAGTGCCGGCGGAACTAATGAAAAACTGTTTTTT. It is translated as CASGSAGGTNEKLFF.

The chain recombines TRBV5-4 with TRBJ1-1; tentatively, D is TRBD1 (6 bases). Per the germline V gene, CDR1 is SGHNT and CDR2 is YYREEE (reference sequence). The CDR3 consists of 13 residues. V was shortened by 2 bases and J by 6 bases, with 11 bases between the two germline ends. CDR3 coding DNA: TGTGCCAGCAGCTTAACACAGGGCTCTGAAGCTTTCTTT. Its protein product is CASSLTQGSEAFF.

For the CDR3, the DNA is TGTGCCAGCAGCGGAGGACAGAACACCGGGGAGCTGTTTTTT. Translating it yields CASSGGQNTGELFF. V and J are TRBV7-9 and TRBJ2-2; D tentatively fits TRBD1 or TRBD2 (5 bases each). There are 14 residues in the CDR3. V was clipped by 5 bases and J by 1 base, with 8 bases between them. The germline V gene encodes CDR1 SEHNR and CDR2 FQNEAQ (reference sequence).

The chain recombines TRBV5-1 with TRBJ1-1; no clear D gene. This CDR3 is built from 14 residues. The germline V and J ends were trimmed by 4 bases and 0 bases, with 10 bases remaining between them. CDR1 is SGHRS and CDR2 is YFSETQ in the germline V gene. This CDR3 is CASSPTPMNTEAFF. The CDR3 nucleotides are TGCGCCAGCAGCCCAACCCCCATGAACACTGAAGCTTTCTTT. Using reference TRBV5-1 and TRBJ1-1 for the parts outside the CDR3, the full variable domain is KAGVTQTPRYLIKTRGQQVTLSCSPISGHRSVSWYQQTPGQGLQFLFEYFSETQRNKGNFPGRFSGRQFSNSRSEMNVSTLELGDSALYLCASSPTPMNTEAFFGQGTRLTVV.